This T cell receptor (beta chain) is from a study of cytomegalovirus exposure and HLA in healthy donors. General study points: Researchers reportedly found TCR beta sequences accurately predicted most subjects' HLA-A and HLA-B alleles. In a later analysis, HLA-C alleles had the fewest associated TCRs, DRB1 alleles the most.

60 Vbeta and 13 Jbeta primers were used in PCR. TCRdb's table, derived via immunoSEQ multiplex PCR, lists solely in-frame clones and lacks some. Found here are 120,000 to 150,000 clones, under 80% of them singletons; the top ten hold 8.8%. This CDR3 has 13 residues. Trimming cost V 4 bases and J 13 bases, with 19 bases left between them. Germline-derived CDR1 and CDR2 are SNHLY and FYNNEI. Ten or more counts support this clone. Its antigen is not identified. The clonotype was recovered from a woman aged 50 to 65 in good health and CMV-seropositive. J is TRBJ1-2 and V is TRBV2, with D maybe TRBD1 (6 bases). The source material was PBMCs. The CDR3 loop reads CASSGEGRGNSTF. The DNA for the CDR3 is TGTGCCAGCAGTGGTGAGGGGAGGGGGAACAGCACCTTC.